This note documents a single T cell receptor beta chain sequence. Its specificity is not known. CDR3 length: 12 residues. The V gene lost 5 bases and the J gene lost 1 base, with 5 bases spanning the gap. Germline V gene lookup returns CDR1 SNHLY and CDR2 FYNNEI. This entry belongs to a study of cytomegalovirus exposure and HLA in healthy donors. Study-wide background: The same platform used for the 650 to 700 first-cohort repertoires was also used for the 120 validation repertoires, as a later analysis reported. Study results and limitations: Accounts indicate the classifier identified cytomegalovirus status with strong specificity and sensitivity. CMV antigen specificity of a few CMV-associated chains was confirmed in vitro. It was approximately 170 TCR beta chains that were listed as cytomegalovirus-associated.

Clones were sequenced by immunoSEQ multiplex PCR, and TCRdb holds only the in-frame ones, with some missing. The data contain approximately 230,000 clones, about 90% of them singletons. The specimen was PBMCs. The receptor was derived from a man younger than 35 in good health and CMV-seropositive. The chain links TRBV2 to TRBJ1-1; no reliable D call. Written as DNA, the CDR3 is TGTGCCAGCAGTAACACGAACACTGAAGCTTTCTTT. Its translation is CASSNTNTEAFF.